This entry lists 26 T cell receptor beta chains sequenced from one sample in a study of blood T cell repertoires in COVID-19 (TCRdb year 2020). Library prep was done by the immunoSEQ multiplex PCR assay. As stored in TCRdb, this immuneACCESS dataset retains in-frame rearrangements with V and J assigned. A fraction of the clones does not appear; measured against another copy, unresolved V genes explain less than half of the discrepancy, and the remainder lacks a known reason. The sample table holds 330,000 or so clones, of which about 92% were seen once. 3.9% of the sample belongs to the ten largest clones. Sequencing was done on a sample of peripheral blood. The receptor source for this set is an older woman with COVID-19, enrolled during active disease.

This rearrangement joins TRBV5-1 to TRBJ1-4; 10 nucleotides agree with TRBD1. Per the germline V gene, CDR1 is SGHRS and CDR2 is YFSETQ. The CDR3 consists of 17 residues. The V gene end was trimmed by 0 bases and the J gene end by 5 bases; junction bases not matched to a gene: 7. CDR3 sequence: CASSLGGTGVSNEKLFF. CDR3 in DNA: TGCGCCAGCAGCTTGGGGGGGACAGGGGTCTCCAATGAAAAACTGTTTTTT.

The CDR3 spells CASSEAPHRTGGWEKLFF. The CDR3, as DNA: TGTGCCAGCAGTGAAGCACCCCACCGGACAGGGGGCTGGGAAAAACTGTTTTTT. The gene calls are TRBV6-1 and TRBJ1-4; TRBD1 matches 11 bases. Germline V CDR1 and CDR2: MNHNS, SASEGT. The CDR3 length is 18 residues. Losses at the gene ends were 0 bases for V and 8 bases for J; bases not matched to a gene: 11.

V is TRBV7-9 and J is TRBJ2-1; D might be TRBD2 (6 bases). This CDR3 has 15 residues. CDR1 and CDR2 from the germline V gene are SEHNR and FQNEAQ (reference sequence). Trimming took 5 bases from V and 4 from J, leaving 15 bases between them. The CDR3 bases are TGTGCCAGCAGCCTCGGGGTAGCGGTTTACAATGAGCAGTTCTTC. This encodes CASSLGVAVYNEQFF.

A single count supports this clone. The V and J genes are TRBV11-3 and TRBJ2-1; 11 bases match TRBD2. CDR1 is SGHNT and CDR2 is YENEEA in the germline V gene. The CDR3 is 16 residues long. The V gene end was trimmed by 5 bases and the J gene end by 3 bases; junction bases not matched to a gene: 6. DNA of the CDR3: TGTGCCAGCAGCCAGGCTGGGACTAGCGGCTACAATGAGCAGTTCTTC. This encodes CASSQAGTSGYNEQFF.

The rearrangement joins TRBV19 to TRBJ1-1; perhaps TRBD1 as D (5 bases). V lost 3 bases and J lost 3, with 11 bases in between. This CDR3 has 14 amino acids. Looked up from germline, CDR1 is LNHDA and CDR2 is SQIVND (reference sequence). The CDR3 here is CASSIQGSDTEAFF. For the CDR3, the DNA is TGTGCCAGTAGTATCCAGGGTTCGGACACTGAAGCTTTCTTT.

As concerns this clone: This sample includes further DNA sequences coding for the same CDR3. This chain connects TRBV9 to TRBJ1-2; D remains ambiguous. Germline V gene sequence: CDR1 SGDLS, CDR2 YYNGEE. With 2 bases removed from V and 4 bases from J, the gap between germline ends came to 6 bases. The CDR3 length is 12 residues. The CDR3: CASSVASYGYTF. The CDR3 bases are TGTGCCAGCAGCGTGGCTAGCTATGGCTACACCTTC.

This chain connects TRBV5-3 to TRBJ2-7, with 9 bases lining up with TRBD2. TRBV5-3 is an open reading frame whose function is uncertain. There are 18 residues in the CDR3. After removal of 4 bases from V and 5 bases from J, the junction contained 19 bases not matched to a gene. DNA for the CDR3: TGTGCCAGAAGCGCACTCGGGCTAGCGGGGCCCAGGCGCCACGAGCAGTACTTC. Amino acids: CARSALGLAGPRRHEQYF.

CDR3 nucleotides: TGTGCCAGTAGTATCGGGACAGTGTACCCGGGCACTGAAGCTTTCTTT. It codes for CASSIGTVYPGTEAFF. The chain recombines TRBV19 with TRBJ1-1; 7 bases fit TRBD1. Germline-derived CDR1 and CDR2 are LNHDA and SQIVND (reference sequence). CDR3 length: 16 residues. Trimming took 3 bases from V and 4 from J; bases not matched to a gene: 11.

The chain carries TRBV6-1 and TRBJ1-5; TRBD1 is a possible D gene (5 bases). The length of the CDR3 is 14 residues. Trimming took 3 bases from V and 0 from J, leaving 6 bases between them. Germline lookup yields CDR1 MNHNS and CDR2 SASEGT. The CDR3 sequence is CASSDRASNQPQHF. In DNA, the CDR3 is TGTGCCAGCAGTGACAGGGCTAGCAATCAGCCCCAGCATTTT.

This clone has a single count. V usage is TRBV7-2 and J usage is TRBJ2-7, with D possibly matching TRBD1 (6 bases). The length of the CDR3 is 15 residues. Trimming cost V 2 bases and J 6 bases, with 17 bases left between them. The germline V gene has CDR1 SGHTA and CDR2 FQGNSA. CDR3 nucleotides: TGTGCCAGCAGCTTAACCATTACGGACAGTGGCGAGCAGTACTTC. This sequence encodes CASSLTITDSGEQYF.

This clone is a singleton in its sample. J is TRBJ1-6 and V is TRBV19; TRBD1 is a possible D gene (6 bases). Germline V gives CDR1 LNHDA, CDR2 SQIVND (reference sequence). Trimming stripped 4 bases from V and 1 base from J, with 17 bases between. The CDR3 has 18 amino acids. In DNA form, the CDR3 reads TGTGCCAGTAGTACCGGGACACGGCGCGGTTCCTATAATTCACCCCTCCACTTT. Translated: CASSTGTRRGSYNSPLHF. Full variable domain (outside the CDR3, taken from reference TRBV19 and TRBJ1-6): DGGITQSPKYLFRKEGQNVTLSCEQNLNHDAMYWYRQDPGQGLRLIYYSQIVNDFQKGDIAEGYSVSREKKESFPLTVTSAQKNPTAFYLCASSTGTRRGSYNSPLHFGNGTRLTVT.

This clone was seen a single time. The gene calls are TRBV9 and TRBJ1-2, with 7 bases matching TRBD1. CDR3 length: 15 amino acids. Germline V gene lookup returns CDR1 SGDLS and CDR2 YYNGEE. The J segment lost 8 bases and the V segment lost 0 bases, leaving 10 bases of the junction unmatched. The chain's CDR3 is CASSVVTGNEGGYTF. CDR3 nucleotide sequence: TGTGCCAGCAGCGTAGTGACAGGGAATGAGGGCGGCTACACCTTC.

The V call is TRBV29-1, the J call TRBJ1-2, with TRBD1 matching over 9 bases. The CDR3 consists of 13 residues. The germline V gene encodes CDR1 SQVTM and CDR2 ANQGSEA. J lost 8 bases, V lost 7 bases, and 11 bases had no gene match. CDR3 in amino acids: CSDLPGQGRGYTF. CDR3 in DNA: TGCAGCGACCTACCGGGACAGGGAAGGGGCTACACCTTC.

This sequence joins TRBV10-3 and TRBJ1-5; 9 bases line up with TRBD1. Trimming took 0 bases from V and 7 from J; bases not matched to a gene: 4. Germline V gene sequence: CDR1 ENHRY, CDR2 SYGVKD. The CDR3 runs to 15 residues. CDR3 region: CAISESQGQGQPQHF. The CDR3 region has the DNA TGTGCCATCAGTGAGTCCCAGGGACAGGGCCAGCCCCAGCATTTT.

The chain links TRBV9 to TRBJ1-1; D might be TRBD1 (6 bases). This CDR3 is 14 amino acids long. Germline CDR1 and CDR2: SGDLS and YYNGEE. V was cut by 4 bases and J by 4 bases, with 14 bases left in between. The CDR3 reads CASSRRTESTEAFF. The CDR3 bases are TGTGCCAGCAGCAGACGGACAGAGAGCACTGAAGCTTTCTTT.

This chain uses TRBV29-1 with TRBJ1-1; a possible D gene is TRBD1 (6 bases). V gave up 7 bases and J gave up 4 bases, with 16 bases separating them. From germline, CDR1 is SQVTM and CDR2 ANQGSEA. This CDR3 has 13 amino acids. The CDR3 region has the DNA TGCAGCGCCTCCAGGGGATCGGGCACTGAAGCTTTCTTT. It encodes CSASRGSGTEAFF.

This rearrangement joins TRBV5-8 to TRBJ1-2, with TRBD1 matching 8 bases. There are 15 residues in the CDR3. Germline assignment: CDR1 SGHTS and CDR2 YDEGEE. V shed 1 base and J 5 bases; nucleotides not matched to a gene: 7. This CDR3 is CASSLSAGGMYGYTF. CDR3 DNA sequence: TGTGCCAGCAGCTTGTCGGCAGGGGGCATGTATGGCTACACCTTC.

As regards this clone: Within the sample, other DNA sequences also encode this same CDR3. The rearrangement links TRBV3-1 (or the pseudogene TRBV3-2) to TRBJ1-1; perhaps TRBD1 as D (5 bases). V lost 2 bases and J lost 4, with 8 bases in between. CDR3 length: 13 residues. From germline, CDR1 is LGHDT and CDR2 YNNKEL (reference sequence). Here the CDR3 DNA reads TGTGCCAGCAGCCAACCCGGGGGCACTGAAGCTTTCTTT. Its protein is CASSQPGGTEAFF.

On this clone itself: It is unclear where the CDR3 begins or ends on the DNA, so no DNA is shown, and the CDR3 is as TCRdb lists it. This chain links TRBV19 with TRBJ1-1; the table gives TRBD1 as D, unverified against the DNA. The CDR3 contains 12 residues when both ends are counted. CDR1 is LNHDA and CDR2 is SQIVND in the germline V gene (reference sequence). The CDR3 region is CASTSDSTRAFF.

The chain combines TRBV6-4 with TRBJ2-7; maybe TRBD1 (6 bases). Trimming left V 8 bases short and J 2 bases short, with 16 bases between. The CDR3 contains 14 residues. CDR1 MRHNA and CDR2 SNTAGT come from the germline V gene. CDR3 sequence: CASGQGFGAYEQYF. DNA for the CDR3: TGTGCCAGCGGCCAGGGGTTTGGTGCCTACGAGCAGTACTTC.

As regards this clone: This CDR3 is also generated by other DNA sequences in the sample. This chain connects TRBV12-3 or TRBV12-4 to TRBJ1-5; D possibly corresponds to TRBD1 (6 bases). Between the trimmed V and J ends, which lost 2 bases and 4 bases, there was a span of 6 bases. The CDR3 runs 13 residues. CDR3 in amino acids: CASSLQGNQPQHF. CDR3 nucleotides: TGTGCCAGCAGTTTACAGGGGAATCAGCCCCAGCATTTT.

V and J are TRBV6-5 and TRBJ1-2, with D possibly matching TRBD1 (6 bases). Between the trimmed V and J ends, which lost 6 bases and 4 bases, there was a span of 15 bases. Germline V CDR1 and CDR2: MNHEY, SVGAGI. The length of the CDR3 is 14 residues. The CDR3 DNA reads TGTGCCAGCAGCAAAACAGGGCGTGGCTATGGCTACACCTTC. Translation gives CASSKTGRGYGYTF.

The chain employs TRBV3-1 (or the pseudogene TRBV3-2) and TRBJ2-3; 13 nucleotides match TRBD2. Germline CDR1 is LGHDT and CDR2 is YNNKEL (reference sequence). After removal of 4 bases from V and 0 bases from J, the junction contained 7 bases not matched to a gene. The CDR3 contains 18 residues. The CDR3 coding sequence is TGTGCCAGCAGCCCGGGGACTAGCGGGGTCTATAGCACAGATACGCAGTATTTT. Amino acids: CASSPGTSGVYSTDTQYF.

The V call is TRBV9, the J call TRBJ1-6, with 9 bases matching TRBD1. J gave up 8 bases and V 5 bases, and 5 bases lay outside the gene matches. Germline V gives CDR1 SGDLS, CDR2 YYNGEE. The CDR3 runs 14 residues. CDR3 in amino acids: CASSAGQGYSPLHF. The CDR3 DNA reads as TGTGCCAGCAGTGCGGGACAGGGCTATTCACCCCTCCACTTT.

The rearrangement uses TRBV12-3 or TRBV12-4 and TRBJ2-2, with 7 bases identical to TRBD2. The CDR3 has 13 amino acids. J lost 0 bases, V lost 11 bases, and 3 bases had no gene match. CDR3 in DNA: TGTGCCGGGGGGGAGGCGAACACCGGGGAGCTGTTTTTT. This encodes CAGGEANTGELFF.

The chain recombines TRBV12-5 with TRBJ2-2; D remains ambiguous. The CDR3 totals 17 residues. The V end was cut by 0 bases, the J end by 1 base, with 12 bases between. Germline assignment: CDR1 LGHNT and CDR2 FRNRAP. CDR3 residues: CASGLVPNSWNTGELFF. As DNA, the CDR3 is TGTGCTAGTGGTTTGGTACCTAACTCATGGAACACCGGGGAGCTGTTTTTT.